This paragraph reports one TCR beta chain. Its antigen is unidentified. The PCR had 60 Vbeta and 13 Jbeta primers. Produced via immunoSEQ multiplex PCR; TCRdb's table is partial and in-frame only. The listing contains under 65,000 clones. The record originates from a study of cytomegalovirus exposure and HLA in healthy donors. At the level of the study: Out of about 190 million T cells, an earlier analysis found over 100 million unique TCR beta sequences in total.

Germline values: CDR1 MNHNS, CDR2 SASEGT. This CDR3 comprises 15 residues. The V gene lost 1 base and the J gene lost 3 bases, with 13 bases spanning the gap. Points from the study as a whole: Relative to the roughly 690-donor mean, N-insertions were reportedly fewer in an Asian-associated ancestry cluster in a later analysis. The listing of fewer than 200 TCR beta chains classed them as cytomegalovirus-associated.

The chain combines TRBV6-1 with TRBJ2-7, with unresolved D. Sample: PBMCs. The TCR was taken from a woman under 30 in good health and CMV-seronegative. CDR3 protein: CASSEVRFFGYEQYF. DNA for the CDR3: TGTGCCAGCAGTGAAGTTCGGTTCTTCGGCTACGAGCAGTACTTC.